The 23 T cell receptor beta chains presented below share a single source sample, sequenced in a study of CD8 T cells in Susac syndrome. RNA, at roughly 0.5 to 1 ug, was reverse transcribed with random hexamers. TCRdb redid the calling of the immunoSEQ multiplex PCR reads with MiXCR, one entry per CDR3 protein. The profile shows around 150,000 distinct CDR3 sequences, over 90% of them singletons. The sequenced material came from CD8+ T cells from PBMCs. Source of these receptors: a human donor with Susac syndrome.

V is TRBV5-6 and J is TRBJ2-7; 9 bases fit TRBD1. Germline V gives CDR1 SGHDT, CDR2 YYEEEE. CDR3 length: 17 amino acids. Trimming at V came to 0 bases and at J to 6 bases, leaving 13 bases not matched to a gene. The CDR3 is CASSLENRGRWLGEQYF. The DNA for the CDR3 is TGTGCCAGCAGCTTGGAGAACAGGGGGCGCTGGCTGGGCGAGCAGTACTTC.

The V and J genes are TRBV29-1 and TRBJ2-7, with 11 nucleotides matching TRBD2. The V segment lost 4 bases and the J segment 4 bases; nucleotides outside the gene matches: 0. Germline V gene data show CDR1 as SQVTM and CDR2 as ANQGSEA. This CDR3 has 12 amino acids. The CDR3 spells CSVVAGGYEQYF. CDR3 DNA: TGCAGCGTTGTAGCGGGAGGGTACGAGCAGTACTTC.

V is TRBV11-1 and J is TRBJ2-5; D gene unclear. Trimming shortened V by 0 bases and J by 2 bases, and 4 bases separated the two germline ends. Germline V CDR1 and CDR2: SGHAT, FQDESV (reference sequence). CDR3 length: 13 amino acids. In DNA form, the CDR3 reads TGTGCCAGCAGCTTAGCGGCACAAGAGACCCAGTACTTC. Its translation: CASSLAAQETQYF.

This clonotype has a single count. V gene TRBV2 combines with J gene TRBJ2-3; 14 bases are shared with TRBD2. Germline V gene lookup returns CDR1 SNHLY and CDR2 FYNNEI. V shed 8 bases and J 1 base; nucleotides not matched to a gene: 2. The CDR3 has 15 amino acids. CDR3: CASSGLAGGTDTQYF. The CDR3 DNA sequence: TGTGCCAGCTCGGGACTAGCGGGAGGCACAGATACGCAGTATTTT.

The chain recombines TRBV14 with TRBJ2-1; no firm D call. Germline assignment: CDR1 SGHDN and CDR2 FVKESK. V was cut by 3 bases and J by 4 bases, with 16 bases left in between. This CDR3 region has 16 residues. In DNA, the CDR3 is TGTGCCAGCAGCCAGATTCTGGCAGACTCTTACAATGAGCAGTTCTTC. Translated: CASSQILADSYNEQFF.

The genes are TRBV9 and TRBJ2-1, with a tentative D call TRBD1 (7 bases). This CDR3 is 16 amino acids long. Per germline, CDR1 SGDLS and CDR2 YYNGEE. V was shortened by 4 bases and J by 5 bases, with 19 bases between the two germline ends. The CDR3 nucleotides are TGTGCCAGCAGCCCAGCAGGAGGCGGGACAGACAATGAGCAGTTCTTC. Translating it yields CASSPAGGGTDNEQFF.

The V gene is TRBV19, the J gene TRBJ2-7; possible D gene TRBD1, 6 bases. This CDR3 is 12 amino acids long. V dropped 6 bases and J dropped 4 bases, with 10 bases sitting between them. Germline V lookup: CDR1 LNHDA, CDR2 SQIVND (reference sequence). The CDR3 loop is CASRDRNYEQYF. The CDR3 DNA is TGTGCCAGTAGGGACAGAAATTACGAGCAGTACTTC.

The chain uses TRBV15 and TRBJ1-2; D call uncertain. The V gene lost 3 bases and the J gene lost 0 bases, with 8 bases spanning the gap. The CDR3 is made up of 14 amino acids. Germline CDR1 and CDR2: LNHNV and YYDKDF (reference sequence). The CDR3 spells CATSSPGSNYGYTF. Here the CDR3 DNA reads TGTGCCACCAGCAGTCCGGGCTCTAACTATGGCTACACCTTC.

J is TRBJ1-1 and V is TRBV20-1, with 9 bases lining up with TRBD1. CDR3 length: 14 residues. With 6 bases clipped from V and 5 bases from J, the junction kept 10 bases outside the gene matches. CDR1 and CDR2 from the germline V gene are DFQATT and SNEGSKA (reference sequence). The CDR3 protein is CSALRTGAGTEAFF. The CDR3 DNA follows: TGCAGTGCCCTGAGGACAGGGGCGGGTACTGAAGCTTTCTTT.

V gene TRBV12-3 or TRBV12-4 combines with J gene TRBJ1-4; D gene unclear. Trimming shortened V by 8 bases and J by 5 bases, and 12 bases separated the two germline ends. The CDR3 runs 13 residues. CDR3 nucleotide sequence: TGTGCCAGCGCTACACTACAAAATGAAAAACTGTTTTTT. Protein sequence: CASATLQNEKLFF.

The chain carries TRBV12-3 or TRBV12-4 and TRBJ2-5; a possible D gene is TRBD1 (5 bases). The length of the CDR3 is 13 residues. The ends were cut back, 11 bases at V and 5 bases at J, with 18 bases in the middle. CDR3 DNA sequence: TGTGCCTGCCTATTGGGGCCCGGGGAGACCCAGTACTTC. Residues: CACLLGPGETQYF.

CDR3 bases: TGCAGTGGGGACAGGGAAGGAAGTGAGCAGTTCTTC. Its protein product is CSGDREGSEQFF. The chain recombines TRBV20-1 with TRBJ2-1, with TRBD1 matching 9 bases. Trimming cost V 7 bases and J 9 bases; bases outside gene matches: 7. The CDR3 covers 12 residues. Looked up from germline, CDR1 is DFQATT and CDR2 is SNEGSKA (reference sequence).

J is TRBJ2-7 and V is TRBV27, with unresolved D. The germline CDR1 and CDR2 sequences are MNHEY and SMNVEV (reference sequence). V gave up 8 bases and J gave up 6 bases, with 11 bases separating them. The CDR3 is 11 residues long. CDR3 bases: TGTGCCAGCCTGGGCACTGGCGAGCAGTACTTC. Encoded protein: CASLGTGEQYF.

The CDR3 DNA follows: TGTGCCTGGATACAGGACGGAGGAATAAAGACCCAGTACTTC. Protein sequence: CAWIQDGGIKTQYF. V and J are TRBV30 and TRBJ2-5; D possibly uses TRBD1 or TRBD2 (5 bases each). V dropped 4 bases and J dropped 6 bases, with 18 bases sitting between them. CDR3 length: 14 amino acids. The germline V gene encodes CDR1 GTSNPN and CDR2 SVGIG (reference sequence).

The CDR3: CASRDPNYNEQFF. Here the CDR3 DNA reads TGCGCCAGCAGGGACCCAAACTACAATGAGCAGTTCTTC. This sequence joins TRBV5-1 and TRBJ2-1, with no clear D. Germline-derived CDR1 and CDR2 are SGHRS and YFSETQ. The CDR3 is made up of 13 amino acids. V gave up 5 bases and J gave up 3 bases, with 9 bases separating them.

J is TRBJ1-5 and V is TRBV27, with 8 nucleotides matching TRBD1. This CDR3 has 15 residues. Germline V gene data show CDR1 as MNHEY and CDR2 as SMNVEV (reference sequence). The junction had 8 bases not matched to a gene; V was cut back by 6 bases and J by 4 bases. The CDR3 protein is CASRLTGTGNQPQHF. CDR3 coding DNA: TGTGCCAGCAGATTAACCGGGACAGGTAATCAGCCCCAGCATTTT.

The gene calls are TRBV9 and TRBJ2-1; TRBD2 aligns across 8 bases. Per the germline V gene, CDR1 is SGDLS and CDR2 is YYNGEE. The CDR3 contains 16 residues. V gave up 2 bases and J gave up 2 bases; unmatched junction bases: 6. The CDR3 spells CASSVESGRPYNEQFF. In nucleotides, the CDR3 is TGTGCCAGCAGCGTTGAGAGCGGGAGACCCTACAATGAGCAGTTCTTC. The variable domain in full, with the rest retrieved from reference TRBV9 and TRBJ2-1, is DSGVTQTPKHLITATGQRVTLRCSPRSGDLSVYWYQQSLDQGLQFLIQYYNGEERAKGNILERFSAQQFPDLHSELNLSSLELGDSALYFCASSVESGRPYNEQFFGPGTRLTVL.

V and J are TRBV9 and TRBJ2-5; D perhaps matches TRBD1 (5 bases). CDR1 is SGDLS and CDR2 is YYNGEE in the germline V gene. V was cut by 3 bases and J by 1 base, with 10 bases left in between. This CDR3 has 14 residues. CDR3 bases: TGTGCCAGCAGCGCCCCGACAGCCCAAGAGACCCAGTACTTC. Translated, it gives CASSAPTAQETQYF. Using reference TRBV9 and TRBJ2-5 for the parts outside the CDR3, the full variable domain is DSGVTQTPKHLITATGQRVTLRCSPRSGDLSVYWYQQSLDQGLQFLIQYYNGEERAKGNILERFSAQQFPDLHSELNLSSLELGDSALYFCASSAPTAQETQYFGPGTRLLVL.

J is TRBJ2-7 and V is TRBV9; the match to TRBD1 covers 7 bases. The CDR3 loop spans 15 amino acids. V lost 0 bases and J lost 2; bases outside the gene matches: 5. CDR1 is SGDLS, CDR2 YYNGEE, per germline. CDR3 DNA: TGTGCCAGCAGCGTAGACGGGACAGAGCCCTACGAGCAGTACTTC. Encoded protein: CASSVDGTEPYEQYF.

The rearrangement uses TRBV30 and TRBJ2-3, with D perhaps matching TRBD2 (5 bases). The CDR3 has 14 residues. The V gene lost 5 bases and the J gene lost 3 bases, with 15 bases spanning the gap. Looked up from germline, CDR1 is GTSNPN and CDR2 is SVGIG (reference sequence). CDR3 coding DNA: TGTGCCTGGGCGGTTGCGGAGGAAACAGATACGCAGTATTTT. Translation: CAWAVAEETDTQYF.

The chain uses TRBV30 and TRBJ2-5; perhaps TRBD2 as D (6 bases). The CDR3 loop spans 14 amino acids. The ends were cut back, 3 bases at V and 4 bases at J, with 15 bases in the middle. Germline lookup yields CDR1 GTSNPN and CDR2 SVGIG (reference sequence). The CDR3 loop is CAWSPGVGRETQYF. In nucleotides, the CDR3 is TGTGCCTGGAGCCCGGGAGTTGGGCGAGAGACCCAGTACTTC.

For the CDR3, the DNA is TGTGCCAGCAGTTTATCCCTTTCCTACGAGCAGTACTTC. It codes for CASSLSLSYEQYF. This chain joins TRBV27 and TRBJ2-7; D unclear. The CDR3 runs to 13 residues. The V gene lost 0 bases and the J gene lost 1 base, with 4 bases spanning the gap. The germline gives CDR1 MNHEY, CDR2 SMNVEV (reference sequence).

The chain combines TRBV7-9 with TRBJ1-2; D not resolved. V was pared by 2 bases and J by 5 bases, with 12 bases between. This CDR3 comprises 14 residues. Germline lookup yields CDR1 SEHNR and CDR2 FQNEAQ (reference sequence). CDR3 sequence: CASSLMEGPYGYTF. In DNA form, the CDR3 reads TGTGCCAGCAGCTTAATGGAAGGGCCGTATGGCTACACCTTC.